This record looks at one TCR beta chain sequence and its context. What it binds is not known. Template switching (which added a universal primer site) was used, and cDNA carried unique molecular identifiers. TCRdb reprocessed the 5' RACE reads with MiXCR, giving one entry per CDR3 protein. The sample consists of nearly 900,000 distinct CDR3 sequences, approximately 13% of them appearing once. V gave up 3 bases and J gave up 0 bases, with 9 bases separating them. Germline CDR1 is SNHLY and CDR2 is FYNNEI. This CDR3 has 14 amino acids. This entry comes from a study of identical twins. Study-wide results and limits: Fewer insertions marked abundant cord blood beta clonotypes; young adult naive trended weakly, memory not at all. In zero-insertion analyses, partial confounding could arise from invariant MAIT and iNKT cells. With beta out-of-frame sequences, excess sharing by twins was weaker.

The same sample was also studied in work on yellow fever vaccine responses in identical twins.

The gene calls are TRBV2 and TRBJ2-7; unclear D gene. The clonotype was recovered from a woman aged 18-29 years in good health. The sample consisted of PBMCs. The CDR3 bases are TGTGCCAGCAGTGATCTCGCGAGCTCCTACGAGCAGTACTTC. It codes for CASSDLASSYEQYF. Complete variable domain (other parts from reference TRBV2 and TRBJ2-7): EPEVTQTPSHQVTQMGQEVILRCVPISNHLYFYWYRQILGQKVEFLVSFYNNEISEKSEIFDDQFSVERPDGSNFTLKIRSTKLEDSAMYFCASSDLASSYEQYFGPGTRLTVT.